Listed here are 20 T cell receptor beta chains from one sample, sequenced in a study of blood T cells in healthy people across ages. Sample-barcoded 5' priming and a J-beta primer mix drove a second PCR of 7 to 11 cycles. Using its own MiXCR run on the 5' RACE reads, TCRdb lists one record per CDR3 protein. The table records roughly 1.7 million distinct CDR3 sequences, around 36% of them present only once. Input material: blood. Source of these receptors: a woman younger than 45 in good health.

The chain carries TRBV5-1 and TRBJ2-1; a weak D match, TRBD2 (6 bases). Germline V lookup: CDR1 SGHRS, CDR2 YFSETQ. The CDR3 runs to 15 residues. The V end lost 4 bases, the J end lost 8 bases, and 19 bases lay between the germline ends. CDR3: CASSATGTHIDEQFF. The CDR3 DNA is TGCGCCAGCAGCGCCACCGGGACTCATATCGATGAGCAGTTCTTC.

In this sample, this clonotype turned up many times. The chain combines TRBV10-3 with TRBJ1-2; D unclear. The germline gives CDR1 ENHRY, CDR2 SYGVKD. The CDR3 is 15 amino acids. V was cut by 0 bases and J by 1 base, with 9 bases left in between. The CDR3: CAISESNRINYGYTF. In DNA, the CDR3 is TGTGCCATCAGTGAGTCAAATCGTATTAACTATGGCTACACCTTC.

The table lists this clonotype with a few counts. The V call is TRBV5-8, the J call TRBJ2-6; D might be TRBD1 (5 bases). With 1 base removed from V and 1 base from J, the gap between germline ends came to 12 bases. CDR1 SGHTS and CDR2 YDEGEE come from the germline V gene. This CDR3 is 17 amino acids long. The CDR3 DNA follows: TGTGCCAGCAGCTTGATTAAAGGGGCGTCTGGGGCCAACGTCCTGACTTTC. Translating it yields CASSLIKGASGANVLTF.

Only a few counts were recorded for this clonotype. This clone may be a read error of a much larger clone one base away. This chain connects TRBV3-1 to TRBJ2-5, with D possibly being TRBD2 (7 bases). Per the germline V gene, CDR1 is LGHDT and CDR2 is YNNKEL (reference sequence). This CDR3 is built from 14 residues. CDR3: CASSSRGARETLYF. The CDR3 DNA follows: TGTGCCAGCAGCTCCCGGGGGGCCCGGGAGACCCTGTACTTC.

The chain employs TRBV6-1 and TRBJ2-3; 16 bases are a match to TRBD2. The CDR3 has 18 residues. The germline V gene encodes CDR1 MNHNS and CDR2 SASEGT. Trimming at V came to 6 bases and at J to 1 base, leaving 7 bases not matched to a gene. The CDR3 protein is CASSRGLAGGPGTDTQYF. As DNA, the CDR3 is TGTGCCAGCAGCCGGGGACTAGCGGGGGGGCCCGGCACAGATACGCAGTATTTT.

This clonotype was recorded a few times. V and J are TRBV13 and TRBJ2-1; 13 bases map to TRBD2. Looked up from germline, CDR1 is PRHDT and CDR2 is FYEKMQ (reference sequence). The CDR3 covers 19 residues. Unmatched junction bases numbered 22, after V lost 5 bases and J lost 12 bases. CDR3 residues: CASSPSSGTSGVPHRWQFF. In nucleotides, the CDR3 is TGTGCCAGCAGCCCATCATCCGGGACTAGCGGGGTCCCACATCGATGGCAGTTCTTC.

The chain links TRBV20-1 to TRBJ2-1; 9 bases are a match to TRBD1. Germline lookup yields CDR1 DFQATT and CDR2 SNEGSKA (reference sequence). V dropped 3 bases and J dropped 7; count of bases not matched to a gene: 7. This CDR3 region has 14 residues. The CDR3 protein is CSARQQGARNEQFF. DNA for the CDR3: TGCAGTGCTAGGCAACAGGGGGCGAGGAATGAGCAGTTCTTC.

This clonotype was seen more than once but under ten times. V is TRBV20-1 and J is TRBJ2-1; 12 positions agree with TRBD2. The germline V gene encodes CDR1 DFQATT and CDR2 SNEGSKA (reference sequence). This CDR3 has 15 residues. J gave up 7 bases and V 0 bases, and 4 bases lay outside the gene matches. The CDR3: CSARDGLAGINEQFF. The DNA for the CDR3 is TGCAGTGCTAGAGATGGACTAGCGGGGATAAATGAGCAGTTCTTC.

V gene TRBV18 combines with J gene TRBJ2-3; TRBD1 is a possible D gene (6 bases). Germline CDR1 is KGHSH and CDR2 is LQKENI. This CDR3 spans 15 amino acids. V shed 2 bases and J shed 6 bases, with 15 bases lying between them. The CDR3 DNA is TGTGCCAGCTCACCAGGGCCAGGGGCCGGGGATACGCAGTATTTT. Its protein is CASSPGPGAGDTQYF.

J is TRBJ2-1 and V is TRBV20-1; 8 positions agree with TRBD2. Trimming took 6 bases from V and 5 from J; bases not matched to a gene: 15. The CDR3 runs to 16 residues. Germline V gives CDR1 DFQATT, CDR2 SNEGSKA (reference sequence). CDR3 in amino acids: CSADPAGENVNNEQFF. The CDR3 coding sequence is TGCAGTGCCGATCCAGCGGGGGAAAATGTCAACAATGAGCAGTTCTTC.

V is TRBV3-1 and J is TRBJ1-5; possibly TRBD1 for D (5 bases). The V gene lost 5 bases and the J gene lost 3 bases, with 14 bases spanning the gap. The CDR3 is 15 amino acids. Germline loops: CDR1 LGHDT, CDR2 YNNKEL (reference sequence). As DNA, the CDR3 is TGTGCCAGCAGCTCTACCGTAGGGGACAATCAGCCCCAGCATTTT. Protein product: CASSSTVGDNQPQHF.

The chain employs TRBV27 and TRBJ2-3, with D unclear. V lost 4 bases and J lost 1, with 9 bases in between. Germline lookup yields CDR1 MNHEY and CDR2 SMNVEV (reference sequence). This CDR3 has 14 residues. CDR3 region: CASSSEKGTDTQYF. For the CDR3, the DNA is TGTGCCAGCAGTTCTGAAAAAGGCACAGATACGCAGTATTTT.

This clonotype has at least ten counts. The J gene is TRBJ2-1, the V gene TRBV7-9, with unresolved D. Trimming removed 5 bases from V and 6 bases from J, with 8 bases in between. CDR1 and CDR2 from the germline V gene are SEHNR and FQNEAQ (reference sequence). The CDR3 consists of 12 residues. The CDR3 nucleotides read TGTGCCAGCAGCCCCTGGGGCAATGAGCAGTTCTTC. Its protein product is CASSPWGNEQFF.

The J gene is TRBJ2-3, the V gene TRBV20-1, with a weak D call TRBD1 (6 bases). Germline V gene data show CDR1 as DFQATT and CDR2 as SNEGSKA (reference sequence). V was trimmed by 0 bases and J by 1 base, leaving 11 bases between them. The length of the CDR3 is 15 residues. CDR3 region: CSARDGQLGTDTQYF. DNA of the CDR3: TGCAGTGCTAGAGATGGACAGTTGGGCACAGATACGCAGTATTTT.

This clonotype turned up a few times. The chain links TRBV7-3 to TRBJ2-7; D remains ambiguous. V gave up 5 bases and J gave up 0 bases, with 17 bases separating them. Germline values: CDR1 SGHTA, CDR2 FQGTGA. This CDR3 contains 16 residues. The CDR3 sequence: CASSRSPQESSYEQYF. The CDR3 nucleotides are TGTGCCAGCAGCCGGTCCCCCCAGGAGTCCTCCTACGAGCAGTACTTC.

The CDR3 DNA reads TGTGCCAGCAGTTTAGCGAGAGCGGGGGGCGGCACAGATACGCAGTATTTT. Amino acid sequence: CASSLARAGGGTDTQYF. This rearrangement joins TRBV12-3 or TRBV12-4 to TRBJ2-3; 9 positions agree with TRBD2. The CDR3 length is 17 residues. V shed 0 bases and J 1 base; nucleotides not matched to a gene: 5.

This clonotype was observed a few times. The chain employs TRBV10-1 and TRBJ2-3; 11 bases align to TRBD2. In germline, CDR1 is WNHNN, CDR2 SYGVQD (reference sequence). Trimming at V came to 0 bases and at J to 6 bases, leaving 5 bases not matched to a gene. The CDR3 sequence is 16 residues long. The CDR3 loop reads CASSESTSGGKDTQYF. The CDR3 region has the DNA TGCGCCAGCAGTGAGTCTACTAGCGGGGGAAAGGATACGCAGTATTTT.

The J gene is TRBJ2-3, the V gene TRBV5-1; 11 positions agree with TRBD2. The CDR3 sequence is 17 residues long. CDR1 is SGHRS and CDR2 is YFSETQ in the germline V gene. Trimming took 4 bases from V and 4 from J; bases not matched to a gene: 11. CDR3: CASSHSLAGGSSDTQYF. The CDR3 DNA reads as TGCGCCAGCAGCCACAGCCTAGCGGGGGGTAGCTCAGATACGCAGTATTTT.

To note about this clonotype: Since a much larger clone is just one base distant, this may be a read error. The chain is built from TRBV30 and TRBJ2-1, with no clear D. V lost 2 bases, J lost 6 bases, and 8 bases lay in between. The CDR3 extends over 12 amino acids. Germline CDR1 GTSNPN, CDR2 SVGIG (reference sequence). CDR3 in DNA: TGTGCCTGGAGTTTAGTGTGCAATGAGCAGTTCTTC. The encoded protein is CAWSLVCNEQFF.

The gene calls are TRBV6-5 and TRBJ2-1, with 11 bases matching TRBD2. The V segment lost 7 bases and the J segment 7 bases; nucleotides outside the gene matches: 9. Germline values: CDR1 MNHEY, CDR2 SVGAGI. The length of the CDR3 is 15 residues. The CDR3 nucleotides read TGTGCCAGCAACCGGGGACTAGCGGATCGGAATGAGCAGTTCTTC. Residues: CASNRGLADRNEQFF.